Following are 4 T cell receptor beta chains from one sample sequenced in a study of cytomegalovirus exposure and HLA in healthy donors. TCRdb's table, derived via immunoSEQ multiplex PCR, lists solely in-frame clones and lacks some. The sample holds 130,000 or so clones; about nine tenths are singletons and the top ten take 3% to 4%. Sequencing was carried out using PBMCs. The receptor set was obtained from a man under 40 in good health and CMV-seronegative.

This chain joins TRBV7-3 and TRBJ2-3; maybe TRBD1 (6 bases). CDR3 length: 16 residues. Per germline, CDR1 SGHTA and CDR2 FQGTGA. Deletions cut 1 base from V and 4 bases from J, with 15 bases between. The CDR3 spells CASSLRGGGIADTQYF. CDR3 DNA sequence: TGTGCCAGCAGCTTAAGGGGTGGGGGCATTGCAGATACGCAGTATTTT.

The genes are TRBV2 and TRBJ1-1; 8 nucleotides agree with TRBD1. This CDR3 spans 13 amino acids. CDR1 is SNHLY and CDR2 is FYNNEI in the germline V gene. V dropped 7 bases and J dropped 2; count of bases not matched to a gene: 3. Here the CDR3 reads CASKGQGNTEAFF. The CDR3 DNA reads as TGTGCCAGCAAAGGACAGGGAAACACTGAAGCTTTCTTT.

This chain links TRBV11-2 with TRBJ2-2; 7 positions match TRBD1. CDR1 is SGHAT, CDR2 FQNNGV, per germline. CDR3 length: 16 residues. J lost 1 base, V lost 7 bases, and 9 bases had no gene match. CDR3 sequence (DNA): TGTGCCAGCAACCCACCCGGGACAGAGAACACCGGGGAGCTGTTTTTT. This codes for CASNPPGTENTGELFF. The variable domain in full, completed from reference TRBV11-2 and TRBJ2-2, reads EAGVAQSPRYKIIEKRQSVAFWCNPISGHATLYWYQQILGQGPKLLIQFQNNGVVDDSQLPKDRFSAERLKGVDSTLKIQPAKLEDSAVYLCASNPPGTENTGELFFGEGSRLTVL.

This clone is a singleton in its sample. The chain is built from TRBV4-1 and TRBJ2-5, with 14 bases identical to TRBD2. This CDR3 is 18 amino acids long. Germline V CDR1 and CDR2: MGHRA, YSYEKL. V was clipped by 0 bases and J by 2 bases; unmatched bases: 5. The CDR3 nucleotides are TGCGCCAGCAGCCAAGATATAGGACTAGCGGGGGGACAAGAGACCCAGTACTTC. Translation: CASSQDIGLAGGQETQYF.